This T cell receptor (beta chain) was recorded in a study of T cells expressing NK-cell markers. Germline V gives CDR1 LGHDT, CDR2 YNNKEL (reference sequence). There are 15 residues in the CDR3. TCRdb reprocessed the 5' RACE reads; each CDR3 protein has one entry and no DNA is given. The sample data list some 500,000 distinct CDR3 sequences. Turning to this clonotype: As yet, its antigen is unknown.

Whole-study results and caveats: Among several donors, these clonotypes also ranked first in the CD3+CD56-NKG2C+ fraction. The dominant NKG2C+ clonotypes represented about 1.0-7.5% of CD8+ T cells in more than five donors. Clarity on HCMV specificity was lacking for the expanded NKG2C+ T cell clones.

The clonotype comes from a woman in her fifties or sixties in good health. The chain uses TRBV3-1 and TRBJ2-5; TCRdb reports TRBD2, a call that lacks DNA to check it against. Sequencing input: blood T cells: a sorted CD56 or NKG2C T cell subset, CD4+ or CD8+ T cells, or bulk PBMC T cells (not recorded which). CDR3 region: CASSQVALAIETQYF.